This entry lists 21 T cell receptor beta chains sequenced from one sample in a study of blood T cells in healthy people across ages. Alongside a J-beta primer mix, a sample-barcoded 5' primer served in a second PCR lasting roughly 6 to 11 cycles. One entry per CDR3 protein results from TCRdb running MiXCR on the 5' RACE reads. The sample lists around 2 million distinct CDR3 sequences; 35% to 50% were seen once. Sequenced sample: blood. The receptors here all came from a human donor in good health.

This chain links TRBV27 with TRBJ1-2, with D uncertain. The V end was cut by 0 bases, the J end by 4 bases, with 6 bases between. Germline V gives CDR1 MNHEY, CDR2 SMNVEV (reference sequence). The CDR3 runs 13 residues. The CDR3 sequence: CASSLSYGYGYTF. The DNA for the CDR3 is TGTGCCAGCAGTTTATCATATGGCTATGGCTACACCTTC.

The chain links TRBV20-1 to TRBJ2-1, with 12 nucleotides matching TRBD2. The V segment lost 1 base and the J segment 4 bases; nucleotides outside the gene matches: 5. In germline, CDR1 is DFQATT, CDR2 SNEGSKA (reference sequence). The CDR3 runs 16 residues. This CDR3 reads CSARGSSGGDYNEQFF. The DNA for the CDR3 is TGCAGTGCTAGAGGATCTAGCGGGGGGGATTACAATGAGCAGTTCTTC.

The chain carries TRBV9 and TRBJ2-1; the D is unclear. The germline V gene has CDR1 SGDLS and CDR2 YYNGEE. CDR3 size: 16 residues. V gave up 0 bases and J gave up 0 bases, with 10 bases separating them. CDR3 DNA sequence: TGTGCCAGCAGCGTAGAGGCAGTAAGCTCCTACAATGAGCAGTTCTTC. It is translated as CASSVEAVSSYNEQFF.

The genes are TRBV7-2 and TRBJ1-2; D is uncertain. Germline V gene lookup returns CDR1 SGHTA and CDR2 FQGNSA. Trimming took off 1 base at V and 4 bases at J, with 13 bases between the two ends. The CDR3 spans 15 residues. CDR3 loop: CASSLDGSTPYGYTF. The CDR3 DNA follows: TGTGCCAGCAGCTTAGACGGGTCAACTCCCTATGGCTACACCTTC.

A few counts support this clonotype. As DNA, the CDR3 is TGCAGTGCTAGTACGAGCAGACAGGTTTTCTCGGAACATGGCTACACCTTC. Its protein is CSASTSRQVFSEHGYTF. The chain is built from TRBV20-1 and TRBJ1-2, with D maybe TRBD1 (6 bases). Germline-derived CDR1 and CDR2 are DFQATT and SNEGSKA (reference sequence). The CDR3 has 17 residues. V lost 3 bases and J lost 6, with 26 bases in between.

This clonotype came up a few times. V gene TRBV12-3 or TRBV12-4 combines with J gene TRBJ1-2; TRBD1 agrees at 10 bases. V was pared by 3 bases and J by 5 bases, with 9 bases of the junction left unmatched. The CDR3 contains 16 residues. The CDR3 sequence is CASSFWPGGQGYGYTF. The CDR3 coding sequence is TGTGCCAGCAGTTTTTGGCCCGGGGGACAGGGGTATGGCTACACCTTC.

The chain has TRBV4-1 and TRBJ1-2, with a weak D call TRBD1 (5 bases). In germline, CDR1 is MGHRA, CDR2 YSYEKL. This CDR3 contains 16 residues. V was clipped by 4 bases and J by 2 bases, with 17 bases between them. CDR3 DNA sequence: TGCGCCAGCAGCCTAAATTTAGCGGGACCAAACTATGGCTACACCTTC. It specifies CASSLNLAGPNYGYTF.

This clonotype was seen a few times. This chain joins TRBV12-3 or TRBV12-4 and TRBJ1-2, with TRBD1 matching 7 bases. The CDR3 is made up of 15 amino acids. V lost 6 bases to trimming and J lost 8 bases; unmatched junction nucleotides: 15. This CDR3 reads CASSLDIQQGSGYTF. DNA of the CDR3: TGTGCCAGCAGCCTCGACATCCAACAGGGGAGCGGCTACACCTTC.

This clonotype came up a few times. The chain employs TRBV6-2 or TRBV6-3 and TRBJ1-2; D not certain. The V gene's germline CDR1 is MNHEY and CDR2 SVGEGT. Trimming left V 7 bases short and J 0 bases short, with 9 bases between. CDR3 size: 13 residues. CDR3 amino acids: CASISRANYGYTF. The DNA of the CDR3 is TGTGCCAGCATCTCGCGGGCTAACTATGGCTACACCTTC.

This rearrangement joins TRBV4-2 to TRBJ1-2; D uncertain. CDR3 length equals 13 residues. In germline, CDR1 is LGHNA, CDR2 YNFKEQ. V shed 2 bases and J shed 7 bases, with 11 bases lying between them. CDR3 in amino acids: CASSQTVGGGYTF. CDR3 nucleotides: TGTGCCAGCAGCCAAACGGTCGGAGGTGGCTACACCTTC.

This chain links TRBV6-2 or TRBV6-3 with TRBJ2-7; 9 nucleotides agree with TRBD1. Germline V CDR1 and CDR2: MNHEY, SVGEGT. CDR3 length: 16 residues. J lost 1 base, V lost 6 bases, and 10 bases had no gene match. The CDR3 spells CASRILGTGRSYEQYF. For the CDR3, the DNA is TGTGCCAGCAGAATCCTCGGGACAGGGAGATCCTACGAGCAGTACTTC.

The rearrangement uses TRBV12-3 or TRBV12-4 and TRBJ2-3; no reliable D call. The germline V and J ends were trimmed by 6 bases and 6 bases, with 10 bases remaining between them. The CDR3 sequence is 12 residues long. The CDR3, as DNA: TGTGCCAGCAGAACGGTGTGGGATACGCAGTATTTT. Translated: CASRTVWDTQYF.

The chain carries TRBV5-1 and TRBJ1-2; 7 bases line up with TRBD1. The CDR3 is 15 residues long. Germline V gives CDR1 SGHRS, CDR2 YFSETQ. V was clipped by 6 bases and J by 2 bases; unmatched bases: 10. For the CDR3, the DNA is TGCGCCAGCAACTCGACAGGGAGGACAAACTATGGCTACACCTTC. Translation: CASNSTGRTNYGYTF.

To note about this clonotype: A junction end diverges from the germline sequence, so it may reflect a read error. The chain links TRBV20-1 to TRBJ2-2; 11 bases fit TRBD1. This CDR3 has 15 amino acids. CDR1 DFQATT and CDR2 SNEGSKA come from the germline V gene (reference sequence). The CDR3 DNA follows: TGCAGTGCTAACCCGGGACAGGGGGACTCCGGGGAGCTGGTTTTT. Encoded protein: CSANPGQGDSGELVF.

The chain uses TRBV5-1 and TRBJ1-2; TRBD1 aligns across 7 bases. The CDR3 covers 15 residues. Looked up from germline, CDR1 is SGHRS and CDR2 is YFSETQ. J gave up 4 bases and V 0 bases, and 6 bases lay outside the gene matches. Written as DNA, the CDR3 is TGCGCCAGCAGCTTGGTCCCAGGGACAGTCTATGGCTACACCTTC. Translating gives CASSLVPGTVYGYTF. Using reference TRBV5-1 and TRBJ1-2 for the parts outside the CDR3, the full variable domain is KAGVTQTPRYLIKTRGQQVTLSCSPISGHRSVSWYQQTPGQGLQFLFEYFSETQRNKGNFPGRFSGRQFSNSRSEMNVSTLELGDSALYLCASSLVPGTVYGYTFGSGTRLTVV.

The chain combines TRBV2 with TRBJ2-3; D possibly corresponds to TRBD2 (6 bases). CDR3 length: 14 residues. Per germline, CDR1 SNHLY and CDR2 FYNNEI. V lost 7 bases and J lost 1, with 12 bases in between. In DNA form, the CDR3 reads TGTGCCAGCAACGCGGGGATTGGCACAGATACGCAGTATTTT. This gives the protein CASNAGIGTDTQYF. The full variable domain, rest sourced from reference TRBV2 and TRBJ2-3, is EPEVTQTPSHQVTQMGQEVILRCVPISNHLYFYWYRQILGQKVEFLVSFYNNEISEKSEIFDDQFSVERPDGSNFTLKIRSTKLEDSAMYFCASNAGIGTDTQYFGPGTRLTVL.

This clonotype was detected a few times. The chain uses TRBV6-6 and TRBJ2-5; 8 positions agree with TRBD1. The closer fit of TRBJ2-7 to the DNA end suggests the J call may be wrong. The V gene's germline CDR1 is MNHNY and CDR2 SVGAGI (reference sequence). This CDR3 is 16 amino acids long. The CDR3 here is CASSPNFGQGVDEQYF. The CDR3 region has the DNA TGTGCCAGCAGTCCGAACTTCGGACAGGGAGTCGACGAGCAGTACTTC.

This clonotype has only a few counts. This chain connects TRBV4-3 to TRBJ2-1; TRBD2 matches at 10 bases. V shed 0 bases, J shed 2 bases, and the junction held 7 bases outside the gene matches. The CDR3 is 18 amino acids. Germline V gives CDR1 LGHNA, CDR2 YSLEER. The CDR3 nucleotides read TGCGCCAGCAGCCAAGACCGAGCTCTAGCGGGGGCCTACAATGAGCAGTTCTTC. It yields the protein CASSQDRALAGAYNEQFF.

J is TRBJ2-7 and V is TRBV20-1, with unresolved D. This CDR3 has 13 residues. Deletions cut 3 bases from V and 1 base from J, with 10 bases between. Germline V gives CDR1 DFQATT, CDR2 SNEGSKA (reference sequence). As DNA, the CDR3 is TGCAGTGCTAGGGACGGACCGTCCTACGAGCAGTACTTC. It specifies CSARDGPSYEQYF.

The V call is TRBV29-1, the J call TRBJ2-1; D is unclear. Germline V gene data show CDR1 as SQVTM and CDR2 as ANQGSEA. CDR3 length: 15 amino acids. Deletions cut 1 base from V and 7 bases from J, with 17 bases between. CDR3 sequence reads: CSVEAVRTPLNEQFF. CDR3 DNA: TGCAGCGTTGAAGCAGTTAGGACCCCGCTGAATGAGCAGTTCTTC.

The gene calls are TRBV20-1 and TRBJ1-4; a possible D gene is TRBD1 (5 bases). Germline-derived CDR1 and CDR2 are DFQATT and SNEGSKA (reference sequence). The CDR3 length is 16 residues. V was pared by 1 base and J by 12 bases, with 24 bases between. This chain's CDR3 is CSARVDSASNRGELFF. Written as DNA, the CDR3 is TGCAGTGCTAGAGTTGACAGCGCATCAAATCGAGGGGAACTGTTTTTT.